This TCR beta chain is drawn from a study of identical twins. Study conclusions and caveats: Researchers reported weaker excess twin sharing in beta out-of-frame sequences.

In regard to this clonotype: The antigen is unknown.

TCRdb re-analysed the 5' RACE reads in MiXCR, keeping a single row per CDR3 protein. The table includes approximately 220,000 distinct CDR3 sequences, approximately 8.3% detected once. The germline V gene has CDR1 LNHNV and CDR2 YYDKDF (reference sequence). V was clipped by 5 bases and J by 6 bases, with 14 bases between them. The CDR3 extends over 14 amino acids. The data were also submitted as part of a second study, on yellow fever vaccine responses in identical twins.

The clonotype originates from a woman between 18 and 29 years old in good health. The rearrangement links TRBV15 to TRBJ1-5, with D possibly matching TRBD1 (5 bases). Sequencing used memory (CD45RO+) T cells sorted from blood. The CDR3 protein is CATSERGGVQPQHF. DNA of the CDR3: TGTGCCACCAGCGAGAGGGGAGGGGTTCAGCCCCAGCATTTT.